This T cell receptor beta chain was identified during a study of beta chain features in type 1 diabetes. Findings and caveats of the study: Since sequencing was performed on cDNA, cells with high TCR expression could be over-represented.

Only a few counts were recorded for this clone. Its antigen is unidentified. The investigators reverse transcribed all of the isolated RNA, so they sequenced expressed TCRB transcripts. Sequencing used immunoSEQ multiplex PCR; TCRdb keeps in-frame clones, though not all of them. Of 430,000 or so clones listed, approximately 10% were seen once; the top ten hold over 0.035%. Trimming removed 5 bases from V and 8 bases from J, with 7 bases in between. This CDR3 contains 11 residues. CDR1 and CDR2 from the germline V gene are LNHDA and SQIVND (reference sequence). Heparinised blood was drawn once per donor, averaging about 0.11 L.

The gene calls are TRBV19 and TRBJ2-1, with D hard to call. The specimen was naive CD4+ T cells from blood. The receptor was isolated from a woman under 30 in good health. The CDR3 loop is CASSEADEQFF. CDR3 DNA sequence: TGTGCCAGTAGTGAGGCGGATGAGCAGTTCTTC.